The 14 T cell receptor beta chains below come from one sample, sequenced in a study of shared clonotypes between healthy human individuals. Data came from immunoSEQ multiplex PCR; TCRdb stores just in-frame clones and leaves some out. The data hold about 2,500,000 clones, with approximately 90% observed a single time. The sequenced material came from naive CD4+ T cells sorted from blood. Documented subset: CD45RA+ positively selected. These receptor sequences come from a man between 18 and 29 years old in good health.

The chain recombines TRBV4-1 with TRBJ1-6, with a possible D match to TRBD1 (5 bases). Germline CDR1 MGHRA, CDR2 YSYEKL. The CDR3 covers 15 residues. V lost 4 bases and J lost 5, with 12 bases in between. The CDR3 loop is CASSRLGEDNSPLHF. DNA of the CDR3: TGCGCCAGCAGCCGGCTAGGGGAAGATAATTCACCCCTCCACTTT.

The chain is built from TRBV18 and TRBJ2-7, with D perhaps TRBD1 (5 bases). There are 15 residues in the CDR3. V lost 5 bases and J 2 bases, leaving 16 bases between the germline ends. CDR1 and CDR2 (germline): KGHSH, LQKENI. Here the CDR3 DNA reads TGTGCCAGCTCAAGAACCAGGGTTGCGACCTACGAGCAGTACTTC. The encoded protein is CASSRTRVATYEQYF. The full variable domain, in which reference TRBV18 and TRBJ2-7 provide the parts outside the CDR3, is NAGVMQNPRHLVRRRGQEARLRCSPMKGHSHVYWYRQLPEEGLKFMVYLQKENIIDESGMPKERFSAEFPKEGPSILRIQQVVRGDSAAYFCASSRTRVATYEQYFGPGTRLTVT.

This chain connects TRBV21-1 to TRBJ2-3; the DNA was not compared with TRBD2, the D call given in the table. TRBV21-1 is listed as a pseudogene. This CDR3 is built from 21 residues. CDR3 DNA: TGTGCCAGCGACCCACTAGCGGGAGGTTTGACTGAGGGGGAAAAAACAGATACGCAGTATTTT. Translation gives CASDPLAGGLTEGEKTDTQYF.

This chain connects TRBV29-1 to TRBJ2-5; D possibly uses TRBD1 or TRBD2 (5 bases each). The CDR3 loop spans 15 amino acids. V was cut by 3 bases and J by 5 bases, with 19 bases left in between. The germline V gene has CDR1 SQVTM and CDR2 ANQGSEA. Here the CDR3 DNA reads TGCAGCGTTGACCAACCCGGGACCGGAGAGGAGACCCAGTACTTC. This translates into CSVDQPGTGEETQYF.

In its sample, this clone was seen once. V is TRBV6-5 and J is TRBJ2-5; either TRBD1 or TRBD2 may fit D (5 bases each). Trimming removed 5 bases from V and 4 bases from J, with 14 bases in between. There are 14 residues in the CDR3. CDR1 is MNHEY, CDR2 SVGAGI, per germline. The CDR3 coding sequence is TGTGCCAGCAGTAGAGGGAGCAGGGTAGAGACCCAGTACTTC. Translated, it gives CASSRGSRVETQYF.

V gene TRBV5-6 combines with J gene TRBJ1-2, with 11 bases matching TRBD1. The CDR3 consists of 18 residues. CDR1 and CDR2 from the germline V gene are SGHDT and YYEEEE. Trimming took 3 bases from V and 6 from J; bases not matched to a gene: 16. The CDR3 region is CASSSTRDRGDTYNGYTF. The CDR3 DNA sequence: TGTGCCAGCAGCTCTACCCGGGACAGGGGGGACACATACAATGGCTACACCTTC.

The CDR3 DNA reads as TGTGCCAGCAGCTTGGGAGGGCTAGTTTCCGGAAACACCATATATTTT. This sequence encodes CASSLGGLVSGNTIYF. This chain links TRBV7-2 with TRBJ1-3; D gene unclear. The CDR3 is made up of 16 amino acids. Per germline, CDR1 SGHTA and CDR2 FQGNSA. V was pared by 3 bases and J by 4 bases, with 16 bases between.

V is TRBV6-5 and J is TRBJ1-2, with D maybe TRBD1 (5 bases). Germline V lookup: CDR1 MNHEY, CDR2 SVGAGI. Trimming took off 6 bases at V and 4 bases at J, with 18 bases between the two ends. The CDR3 contains 15 residues. CDR3: CASSLSVLQVYGYTF. The CDR3 DNA reads as TGTGCCAGCAGCCTGAGCGTATTACAGGTCTATGGCTACACCTTC.

This chain connects TRBV10-3 to TRBJ1-2; no firm D call. This CDR3 is 14 amino acids long. Germline assignment: CDR1 ENHRY and CDR2 SYGVKD. V was shortened by 5 bases and J by 7 bases, with 17 bases between the two germline ends. The CDR3 spells CAISSRAPLGGYTF. CDR3 nucleotides: TGTGCCATCAGTAGCCGGGCTCCGTTAGGTGGCTACACCTTC.

The chain carries TRBV10-3 and TRBJ2-3, with TRBD2 identical over 12 bases. The CDR3 contains 16 residues. The V gene end was trimmed by 3 bases and the J gene end by 4 bases; junction bases not matched to a gene: 5. Germline CDR1 ENHRY, CDR2 SYGVKD. The CDR3, as DNA: TGTGCCATCAGTGACACGAGACTAGCGGGAGCAGATACGCAGTATTTT. Protein product: CAISDTRLAGADTQYF.

This chain joins TRBV18 and TRBJ1-2; D is unclear. There are 14 residues in the CDR3. Trimming stripped 2 bases from V and 3 bases from J, with 10 bases between. Looked up from germline, CDR1 is KGHSH and CDR2 is LQKENI. DNA of the CDR3: TGTGCCAGCTCACCAAAAATGAAAGACTATGGCTACACCTTC. The encoded protein is CASSPKMKDYGYTF.

Of note for this clone: Distinct nucleotide sequences in the sample also encode this CDR3. V usage is TRBV6-5 and J usage is TRBJ2-7; 10 nucleotides agree with TRBD2. Per germline, CDR1 MNHEY and CDR2 SVGAGI. With V trimmed by 6 bases and J by 3 bases, 5 bases remained unmatched. The CDR3 runs to 14 residues. The CDR3 sequence: CASSRTSGNYEQYF. For the CDR3, the DNA is TGTGCCAGCAGCCGTACTAGCGGGAACTACGAGCAGTACTTC.

The rearrangement links TRBV2 to TRBJ2-7; TRBD2 might be the D (5 bases). CDR1 and CDR2 (germline): SNHLY, FYNNEI. Deletions cut 10 bases from V and 0 bases from J, with 16 bases between. The CDR3 has 14 amino acids. The CDR3 sequence: CATTRASTSYEQYF. CDR3 nucleotides: TGTGCCACCACGCGGGCTTCCACCTCCTACGAGCAGTACTTC.

This clone showed up just once. This chain uses TRBV18 with TRBJ2-7; 9 positions agree with TRBD1. This CDR3 has 15 residues. CDR1 and CDR2 (germline): KGHSH, LQKENI. Trimming at V came to 4 bases and at J to 0 bases, leaving 4 bases not matched to a gene. The CDR3 spells CASSQGQGISYEQYF. Written as DNA, the CDR3 is TGTGCCAGCTCACAAGGACAGGGGATCTCCTACGAGCAGTACTTC.